The entry below gives a single T cell receptor beta chain sequence along with its context. The antigen is unknown. This sample stems from a study of siplizumab effects on memory and regulatory T cells. Regarding the study as a whole: Proliferating Tregs' suppressive function in siplizumab cultures went unconfirmed. No more than a minor fraction of alloreactive clones could be traced back to unstimulated subsets. Apparently more diverse than memory cells, naive T cells also seemed major alloresponse contributors.

This CDR3 comprises 13 residues. Germline V gives CDR1 MNHNY, CDR2 SVGAGI (reference sequence). Trimming shortened V by 4 bases and J by 4 bases, and 10 bases separated the two germline ends. TCRdb keeps only in-frame clones here, not all; method: immunoSEQ multiplex PCR. The data show about 110,000 clones, roughly 90% seen once. The chain couples TRBV6-6 to TRBJ1-2; D is possibly TRBD1 (5 bases). The receptor was isolated from a human donor in good health. The sample was CD4+ T cells sorted from blood. DNA for the CDR3: TGTGCCAGCAGTTGGGAGGGGTCCTATGGCTACACCTTC. Translation gives CASSWEGSYGYTF.